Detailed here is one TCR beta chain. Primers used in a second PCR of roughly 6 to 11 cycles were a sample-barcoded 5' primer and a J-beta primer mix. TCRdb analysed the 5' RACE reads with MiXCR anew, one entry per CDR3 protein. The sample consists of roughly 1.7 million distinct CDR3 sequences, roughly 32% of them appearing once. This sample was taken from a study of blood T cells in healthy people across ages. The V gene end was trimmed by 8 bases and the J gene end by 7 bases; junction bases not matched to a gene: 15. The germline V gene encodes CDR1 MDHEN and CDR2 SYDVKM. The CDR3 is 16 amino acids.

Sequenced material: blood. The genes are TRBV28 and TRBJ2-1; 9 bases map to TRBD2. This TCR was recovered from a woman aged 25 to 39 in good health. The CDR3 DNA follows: TGTGCCAGCGGGAGGGGACGGCGGGAGGGCCAAAATGAGCAGTTCTTC. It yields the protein CASGRGRREGQNEQFF.